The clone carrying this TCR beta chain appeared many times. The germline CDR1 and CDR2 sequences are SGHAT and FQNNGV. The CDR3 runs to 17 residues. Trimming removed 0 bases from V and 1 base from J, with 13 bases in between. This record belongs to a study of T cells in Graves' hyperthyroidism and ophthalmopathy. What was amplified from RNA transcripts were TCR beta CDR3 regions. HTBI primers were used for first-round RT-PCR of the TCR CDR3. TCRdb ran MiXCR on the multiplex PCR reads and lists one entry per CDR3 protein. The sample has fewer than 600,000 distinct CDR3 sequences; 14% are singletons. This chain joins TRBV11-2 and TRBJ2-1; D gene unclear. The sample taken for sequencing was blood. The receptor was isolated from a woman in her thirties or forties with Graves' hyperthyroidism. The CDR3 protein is CASSLEYLGSSYNEQFF. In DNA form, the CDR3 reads TGTGCCAGCAGCTTAGAATACCTCGGATCTTCCTACAATGAGCAGTTCTTC.